The present T cell receptor beta chain was sequenced within a study of vaccination effects on CD4 cells after COVID-19. This clone was picked up a small number of times. What it recognizes is unknown. The V and J ends lost 4 bases and 0 bases respectively, with 7 bases between them. Looked up from germline, CDR1 is PRHDT and CDR2 is FYEKMQ (reference sequence). The CDR3 is 14 residues long. CD4+ T cells were isolated after about nine days of culture. Sometime from March through December 2020, the person acquired a SARS-CoV-2 infection that PCR confirmed. Each person got two doses of an mRNA SARS-CoV-2 vaccine, BNT162b2 or mRNA-1273. Method: immunoSEQ multiplex PCR; TCRdb's copy keeps in-frame clones and lacks some. The table has roughly 46,000 clones, 74% seen once; the top ten hold 5% to 5.5%.

V usage is TRBV13 and J usage is TRBJ1-3; D is unresolved. Sequences were derived from CD4+ T cells from PBMCs cultured without peptide, sampled after COVID-19 vaccination. The sequence was obtained from a human donor who had a prior SARS-CoV-2 infection. CDR3 bases: TGTGCCAGCAGCTCGGGGTACTCTGGAAACACCATATATTTT. It yields the protein CASSSGYSGNTIYF.